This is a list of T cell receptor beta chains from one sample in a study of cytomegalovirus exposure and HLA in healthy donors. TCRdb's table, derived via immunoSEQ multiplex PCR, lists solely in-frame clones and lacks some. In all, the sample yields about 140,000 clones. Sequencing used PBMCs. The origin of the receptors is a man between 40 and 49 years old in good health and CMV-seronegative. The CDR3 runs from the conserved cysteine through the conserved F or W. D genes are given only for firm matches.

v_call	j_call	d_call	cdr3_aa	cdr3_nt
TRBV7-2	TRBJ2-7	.	CASSDQGLAYEQYF	TGTGCCAGCAGCGACCAGGGGTTGGCCTACGAGCAGTACTTC
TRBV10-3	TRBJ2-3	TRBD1	CAIVDRVGADTQYF	TGTGCCATCGTCGACAGGGTCGGGGCAGATACGCAGTATTTT
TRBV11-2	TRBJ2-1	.	CASSSLRRVAYNEQFF	TGTGCCAGCAGCTCTCTCAGGAGGGTTGCCTACAATGAGCAGTTCTTC
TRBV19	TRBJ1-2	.	CASAGERRRGYTF	TGTGCCAGTGCAGGGGAGCGACGACGAGGCTACACCTTC
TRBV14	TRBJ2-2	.	CASSQEGAARANTGELFF	TGTGCCAGCAGCCAAGAAGGGGCAGCCCGGGCGAACACCGGGGAGCTGTTTTTT
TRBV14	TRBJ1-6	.	CASSQGGSRGSSPLHF	TGTGCCAGCAGCCAAGGAGGATCAAGGGGTTCTTCACCCCTCCACTTT
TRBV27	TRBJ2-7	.	CASSLWSSSASSYEQYF	TGTGCCAGCAGTTTATGGTCCAGTTCAGCTAGCTCCTACGAGCAGTACTTC
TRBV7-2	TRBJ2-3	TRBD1	CASSLTGTDTQYF	TGTGCCAGCAGCTTGACAGGGACAGATACGCAGTATTTT
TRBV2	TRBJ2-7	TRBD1	CASGTGIYEQYF	TGTGCCAGCGGGACAGGGATCTACGAGCAGTACTTC
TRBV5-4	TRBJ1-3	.	CASSRMTDNSGNTIYF	TGTGCCAGCAGCCGTATGACAGATAACTCTGGAAACACCATATATTTT
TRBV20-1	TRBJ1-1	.	CSVPGVTEAFF	TGCAGTGTCCCGGGGGTAACTGAAGCTTTCTTT
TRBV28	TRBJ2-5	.	CASSQGQALETQYF	TGTGCCAGCAGCCAGGGACAAGCCCTAGAGACCCAGTACTTC
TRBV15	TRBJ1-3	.	CATSRGGRGNTIYF	TGTGCCACCAGCAGAGGGGGCAGGGGAAACACCATATATTTT
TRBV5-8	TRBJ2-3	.	CASSTDPASTDTQYF	TGTGCCAGCAGCACAGACCCCGCTAGCACAGATACGCAGTATTTT
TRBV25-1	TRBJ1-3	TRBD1	CASSEVFGTGAGNTIYF	TGTGCCAGCAGTGAAGTGTTCGGGACAGGGGCCGGAAACACCATATATTTT
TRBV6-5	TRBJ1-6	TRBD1	CASSLTGVNSPLHF	TGTGCCAGCAGCTTGACAGGGGTTAATTCACCCCTCCACTTT